This TCR beta chain stems from a study of shared clonotypes between healthy human individuals. The repertoire was sequenced with immunoSEQ multiplex PCR; TCRdb's copy has only in-frame clones and lacks some. The table shows about a million clones, with 70% to 80% occurring only once. Per germline, CDR1 ENHRY and CDR2 SYGVKD. The CDR3 covers 14 residues. V lost 5 bases, J lost 1 base, and 11 bases lay in between. The rearrangement uses TRBV10-3 and TRBJ1-1; weak D call: TRBD1 (5 bases). The sequence was obtained from a man aged 18-30 years in good health. Some clones in this sample may be carry-over from other donors' samples. The source material was memory CD4+ T cells from PBMCs. The subset: CD45RA-negative fraction. CDR3 region: CAISRDPRNTEAFF. The CDR3 DNA follows: TGTGCCATCAGTCGGGACCCTCGGAACACTGAAGCTTTCTTT.